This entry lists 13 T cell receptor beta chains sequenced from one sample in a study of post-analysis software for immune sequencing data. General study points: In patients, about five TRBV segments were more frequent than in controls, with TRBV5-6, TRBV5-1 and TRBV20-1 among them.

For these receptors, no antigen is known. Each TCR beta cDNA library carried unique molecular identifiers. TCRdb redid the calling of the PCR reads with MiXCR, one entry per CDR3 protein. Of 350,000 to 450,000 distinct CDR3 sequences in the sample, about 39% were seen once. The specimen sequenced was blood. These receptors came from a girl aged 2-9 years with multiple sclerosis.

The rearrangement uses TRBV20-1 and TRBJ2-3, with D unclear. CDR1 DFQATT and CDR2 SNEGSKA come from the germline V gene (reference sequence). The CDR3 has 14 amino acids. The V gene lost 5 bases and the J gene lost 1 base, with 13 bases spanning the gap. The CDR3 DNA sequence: TGCAGTGCTCCCCGAGGACGGGGCACAGATACGCAGTATTTT. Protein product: CSAPRGRGTDTQYF.

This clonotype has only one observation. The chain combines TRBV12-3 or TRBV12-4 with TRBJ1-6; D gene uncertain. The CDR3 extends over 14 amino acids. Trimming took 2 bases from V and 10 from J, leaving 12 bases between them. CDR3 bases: TGTGCCAGCAGTTTACTGCGGGAGGCATCACCCCTCCACTTT. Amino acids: CASSLLREASPLHF.

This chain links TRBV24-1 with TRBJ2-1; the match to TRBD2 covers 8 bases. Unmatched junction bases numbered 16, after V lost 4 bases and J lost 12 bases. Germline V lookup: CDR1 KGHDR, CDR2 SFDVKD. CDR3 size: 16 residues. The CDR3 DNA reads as TGTGCCACCAGTGACCCGCGGGGGGCAATTACAATGAGGCAGTTCTTC. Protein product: CATSDPRGAITMRQFF.

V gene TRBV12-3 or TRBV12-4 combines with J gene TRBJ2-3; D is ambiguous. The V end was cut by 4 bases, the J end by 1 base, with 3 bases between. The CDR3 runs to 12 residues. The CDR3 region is CASSYRTDTQYF. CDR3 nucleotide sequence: TGTGCCAGCAGTTACCGCACAGATACGCAGTATTTT.

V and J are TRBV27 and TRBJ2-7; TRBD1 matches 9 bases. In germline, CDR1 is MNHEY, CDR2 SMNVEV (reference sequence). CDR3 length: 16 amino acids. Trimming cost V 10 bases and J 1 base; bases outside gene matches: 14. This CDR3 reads CATADRGRPLSYEQYF. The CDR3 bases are TGTGCCACCGCGGACAGGGGTCGCCCCCTATCCTACGAGCAGTACTTC.

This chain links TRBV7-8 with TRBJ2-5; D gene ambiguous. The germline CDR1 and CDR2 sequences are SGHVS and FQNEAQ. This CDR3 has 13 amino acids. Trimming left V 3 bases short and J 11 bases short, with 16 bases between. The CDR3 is CASSFGVRNEQYF. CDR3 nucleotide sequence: TGTGCCAGCAGCTTTGGGGTCCGTAATGAGCAGTACTTC.

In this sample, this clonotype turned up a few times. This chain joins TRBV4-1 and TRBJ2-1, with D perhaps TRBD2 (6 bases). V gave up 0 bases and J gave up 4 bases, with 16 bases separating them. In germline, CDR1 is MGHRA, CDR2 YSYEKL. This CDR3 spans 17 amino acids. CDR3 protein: CASSQDIEPRGYNEQFF. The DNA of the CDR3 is TGCGCCAGCAGCCAAGATATCGAGCCCCGGGGGTACAATGAGCAGTTCTTC.

The CDR3 nucleotides read TGCAGCGCACGTAGAGGGAACTCCTACGAGCAGTACTTC. Translated: CSARRGNSYEQYF. The chain joins TRBV20-1 to TRBJ2-7; a possible D gene is TRBD2 (5 bases). CDR1 and CDR2 from the germline V gene are DFQATT and SNEGSKA (reference sequence). This CDR3 has 13 amino acids.

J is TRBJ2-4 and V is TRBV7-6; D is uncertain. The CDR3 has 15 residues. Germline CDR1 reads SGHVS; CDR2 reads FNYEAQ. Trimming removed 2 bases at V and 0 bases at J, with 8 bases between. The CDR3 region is CASSLNPLAKNIQYF. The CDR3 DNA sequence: TGTGCCAGCAGCTTAAATCCGCTAGCCAAAAACATTCAGTACTTC. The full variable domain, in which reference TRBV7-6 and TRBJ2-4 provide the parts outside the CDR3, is GAGVSQSPRYKVTKRGQDVALRCDPISGHVSLYWYRQALGQGPEFLTYFNYEAQQDKSGLPNDRFSAERPEGSISTLTIQRTEQRDSAMYRCASSLNPLAKNIQYFGAGTRLSVL.

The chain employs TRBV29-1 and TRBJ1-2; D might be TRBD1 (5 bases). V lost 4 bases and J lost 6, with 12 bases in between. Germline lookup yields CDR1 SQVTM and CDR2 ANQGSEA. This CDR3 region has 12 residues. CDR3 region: CSVGEQADGYTF. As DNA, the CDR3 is TGCAGCGTTGGTGAACAGGCGGATGGCTACACCTTC.

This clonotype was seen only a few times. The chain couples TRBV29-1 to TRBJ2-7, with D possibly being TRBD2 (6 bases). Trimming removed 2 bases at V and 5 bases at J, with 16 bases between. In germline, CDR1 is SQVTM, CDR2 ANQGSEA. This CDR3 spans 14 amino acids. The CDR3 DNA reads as TGCAGCGTTGAATTCGCAGGGACTTTGGACGAGCAGTACTTC. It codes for CSVEFAGTLDEQYF.

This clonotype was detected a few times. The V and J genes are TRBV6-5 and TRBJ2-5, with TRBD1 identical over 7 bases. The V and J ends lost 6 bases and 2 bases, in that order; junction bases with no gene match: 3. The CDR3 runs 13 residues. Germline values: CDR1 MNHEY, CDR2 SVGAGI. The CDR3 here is CASRKGQQETQYF. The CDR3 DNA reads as TGTGCCAGCAGAAAGGGACAGCAAGAGACCCAGTACTTC.

CDR3 coding DNA: TGCGCCAGCAGCCAGGGTGGGGCTGTCAAGCAGTACTTC. Amino acids: CASSQGGAVKQYF. The chain couples TRBV4-1 to TRBJ2-5; a possible D gene is TRBD1 (5 bases). Trimming left V 3 bases short and J 11 bases short, with 16 bases between. The CDR3 loop spans 13 amino acids. Germline loops: CDR1 MGHRA, CDR2 YSYEKL.